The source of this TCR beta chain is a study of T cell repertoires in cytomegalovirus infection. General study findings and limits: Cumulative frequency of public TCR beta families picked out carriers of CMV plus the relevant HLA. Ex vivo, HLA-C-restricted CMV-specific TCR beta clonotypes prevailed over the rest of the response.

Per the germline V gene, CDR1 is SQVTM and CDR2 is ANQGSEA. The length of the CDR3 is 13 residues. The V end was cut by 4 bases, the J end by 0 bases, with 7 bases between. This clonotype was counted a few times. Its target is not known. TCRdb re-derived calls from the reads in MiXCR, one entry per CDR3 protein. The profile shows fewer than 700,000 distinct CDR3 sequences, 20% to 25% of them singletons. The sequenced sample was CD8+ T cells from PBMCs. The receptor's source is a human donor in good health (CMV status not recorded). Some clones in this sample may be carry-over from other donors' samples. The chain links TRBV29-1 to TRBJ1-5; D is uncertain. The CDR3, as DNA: TGCAGCGTTGGACGGAATAGCAATCAGCCCCAGCATTTT. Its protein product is CSVGRNSNQPQHF.